This is a list of T cell receptor beta chains from one sample in a study of cytomegalovirus exposure and HLA in healthy donors. TCRdb's copy holds only in-frame clones and misses some; the assay was immunoSEQ multiplex PCR. The profile covers around 170,000 clones, with 70% to 85% appearing a single time and 1.4% taken by the ten largest. The sequenced sample consisted of PBMCs. These receptors were collected from a male donor in good health and CMV-seronegative. CDR3s include the opening cysteine and the closing phenylalanine or tryptophan. The order of the fields is J gene, V gene, CDR3 length, D gene, clone size, CDR3 DNA, CDR3 protein. The D gene is left open where the match is weak. Only part of the rows carry a size: once, few, many, or a class if the clone is expanded.

TRBJ2-1,TRBV12-5,18,TRBD2,few,TGTGCTAGTGGTTCCATTCCGGGACTAGCGCCGGAATTCAATGAGCAGTTCTTC,CASGSIPGLAPEFNEQFF
TRBJ1-4,TRBV2,16,TRBD1,-,TGTGCCAGCAGGCCCTCGGGACAGGCAACTAATGAAAAACTGTTTTTT,CASRPSGQATNEKLFF
TRBJ2-7,TRBV7-6,16,TRBD2,-,TGTGCCAGCAGCTTAGGGACTAGCGGGAGTATATACGAGCAGTACTTC,CASSLGTSGSIYEQYF
TRBJ2-1,TRBV10-2,13,-,-,TGCGCCAGCGTTGAGGACTCCTACAATGAGCAGTTCTTC,CASVEDSYNEQFF
TRBJ2-3,TRBV5-1,16,TRBD1,-,TGCGCCAGCAGCTGGGACAGGGGTGAATACACAGATACGCAGTATTTT,CASSWDRGEYTDTQYF
TRBJ1-6,TRBV13,15,-,-,TGTGCCAGCAGGTCGAGGGGGGGTCTACCTTCACCCCTCCACTTT,CASRSRGGLPSPLHF
TRBJ1-1,TRBV30,13,-,-,TGTGCCTGGAGTACCAGCGTGAACACTGAAGCTTTCTTT,CAWSTSVNTEAFF
TRBJ2-7,TRBV28,13,TRBD2,-,TGTGCCAGCAGTTTCAGGGAGGGCTACGAGCAGTACTTC,CASSFREGYEQYF
TRBJ2-7,TRBV29-1,11,-,-,TGCAGCGTCTCGACAGGATACGAGCAGTACTTC,CSVSTGYEQYF
TRBJ1-2,TRBV28,11,-,once,TGTGCCAGCCGAGGGTCTGGTGGCTACACCTTC,CASRGSGGYTF
TRBJ1-2,TRBV28,15,TRBD1,-,TGTGCCAGCAGGGCCCCGGGACAGGGGACCTATGGCTACACCTTC,CASRAPGQGTYGYTF
TRBJ2-2,TRBV11-3,17,TRBD2,once,TGTGCCAGCAGCTTAGCACTAGCGGGGGTGAACACCGGGGAGCTGTTTTTT,CASSLALAGVNTGELFF
TRBJ1-2,TRBV5-8,14,TRBD1,-,TGTGCCAGCAGCTTTCCGGGACAGGGATATGGCTACACCTTC,CASSFPGQGYGYTF
TRBJ2-7,TRBV7-8,15,TRBD2,-,TGTGCCAGCAGCTCCTTTAATAGCGGGAGTGAAGAGCAGTACTTC,CASSSFNSGSEEQYF
TRBJ2-1,TRBV2,13,-,-,TGTGCCGGCAAGCCAGACAGCTACAATGAGCAGTTCTTC,CAGKPDSYNEQFF
TRBJ2-1,TRBV5-1,16,TRBD1,-,TGCGCCAGCAGCTTGTCCTTACAGGGGGCCTCCAATGAGCAGTTCTTC,CASSLSLQGASNEQFF
TRBJ2-1,TRBV28,17,TRBD2,-,TGTGCCAGCAGTTTGGAGGCTAGCGGGCCGTCCTACAATGAGCAGTTCTTC,CASSLEASGPSYNEQFF
TRBJ2-3,TRBV11-2,13,TRBD2,-,TGTGCCAGCAGCTTCGCGGGAGCAGATACGCAGTATTTT,CASSFAGADTQYF
TRBJ2-7,TRBV27,17,TRBD1,-,TGTGCCAGCAGTCCCCACTCCGGGACAGGGGGCAAGTACGAGCAGTACTTC,CASSPHSGTGGKYEQYF
TRBJ2-7,TRBV27,15,TRBD2,few,TGTGCCAGCAGATCCGGGACTAGCGGGAGGGATGAGCAGTACTTC,CASRSGTSGRDEQYF
TRBJ2-4,TRBV27,14,-,-,TGTGCCAGCAGTAAACAGGGATCCAAAAACATTCAGTACTTC,CASSKQGSKNIQYF
TRBJ1-1,TRBV6-5,14,-,few,TGTGCCAGCAGTCCGACAGGTCCGAACACTGAAGCTTTCTTT,CASSPTGPNTEAFF
TRBJ2-2,TRBV7-2,14,TRBD1,-,TGTGCCAGCAGCCTAGGGACAGGGTGGGGGGAGCTGTTTTTT,CASSLGTGWGELFF
TRBJ1-1,TRBV5-4,16,-,-,TGTGCCAGCAGCGTGGTGGGGGGGGGAATGAACACTGAAGCTTTCTTT,CASSVVGGGMNTEAFF
TRBJ2-7,TRBV19,14,-,-,TGTGCCAGTAGCCCTGCATTAGGAGACTACGAGCAGTACTTC,CASSPALGDYEQYF
TRBJ1-2,TRBV10-3,11,-,-,TGTGCCATCAGCTACGTCTATGGCTACACCTTC,CAISYVYGYTF